A selection of T cell receptor beta chains follows, all from one sample in a study of identical twins. TCRdb re-derived calls from the 5' RACE reads in MiXCR, one entry per CDR3 protein. Found here are 1.5 million to 2 million distinct CDR3 sequences, roughly a third of them singletons; the top ten hold about 0.27%. The sample was cord blood. The receptors stem from a newborn girl in good health. The CDR3 runs from the conserved cysteine through the conserved F or W. Each record gives: CDR3 DNA, CDR3 protein, clone size, V gene, J gene, D gene. D genes are given only for firm matches. Where a row states a size, it is once, few, many or the class of an expanded clone; other rows omit it.

CDR3nt: TGTGCCAGCAGCCCCAGGACAGGGGGGGATAGGCTGCAAGAGACCCAGTACTTC; CDR3aa: CASSPRTGGDRLQETQYF; abundance: NA; v_gene: TRBV11-2; j_gene: TRBJ2-5; d_gene: TRBD1
CDR3nt: TGCAGTGCTAGAGGGATAGTGTCGGGCCCCAGGACTGAAGCTTTCTTT; CDR3aa: CSARGIVSGPRTEAFF; abundance: few; v_gene: TRBV20-1; j_gene: TRBJ1-1; d_gene: NA
CDR3nt: TGTGCCAGTAGTATGGGGGGCTCCTACAATGAGCAGTTCTTC; CDR3aa: CASSMGGSYNEQFF; abundance: many; v_gene: TRBV19; j_gene: TRBJ2-1; d_gene: NA
CDR3nt: TGCGCCAGCAGCCAAGATGGGGGGGCGGGAGTAGGGACCTACAATGAGCAGTACTTC; CDR3aa: CASSQDGGAGVGTYNEQYF; abundance: NA; v_gene: TRBV4-1; j_gene: TRBJ2-5; d_gene: NA
CDR3nt: TGTGCCACCCTCAAGCGGGGAGCCTACGAGCAGTACTTC; CDR3aa: CATLKRGAYEQYF; abundance: few; v_gene: TRBV25-1; j_gene: TRBJ2-7; d_gene: TRBD2
CDR3nt: TGTGCCAGCAGTTTTGGGGGAACAGGAAATCAGCCCCAGCATTTT; CDR3aa: CASSFGGTGNQPQHF; abundance: few; v_gene: TRBV28; j_gene: TRBJ1-5; d_gene: NA
CDR3nt: TGTGCCAGCAGCCAAGAGTTGGGACAGGGTCCCTACGAGCAGTACTTC; CDR3aa: CASSQELGQGPYEQYF; abundance: few; v_gene: TRBV3-1; j_gene: TRBJ2-7; d_gene: TRBD1
CDR3nt: TGCAGTGCTACCGGGACAGGGGTCAATTCACCCCTCCACTTT; CDR3aa: CSATGTGVNSPLHF; abundance: NA; v_gene: TRBV20-1; j_gene: TRBJ1-6; d_gene: TRBD1
CDR3nt: TGTGCGAGGGGGAGAACCGGGGAGCTGTTTTTT; CDR3aa: CARGRTGELFF; abundance: NA; v_gene: TRBV27; j_gene: TRBJ2-2; d_gene: NA
CDR3nt: TGCGCCAGCAGCCAAGATCACCGAGGCCTTAATGAAAAACTGTTTTTT; CDR3aa: CASSQDHRGLNEKLFF; abundance: few; v_gene: TRBV4-1; j_gene: TRBJ1-4; d_gene: NA
CDR3nt: TGTGCCAGCAGTAGGTGGGACGTCTCTGGGGCCAACGTCCTGACTTTC; CDR3aa: CASSRWDVSGANVLTF; abundance: NA; v_gene: TRBV28; j_gene: TRBJ2-6; d_gene: NA
CDR3nt: TGTGCCAGCAGCTTGATCCTCCGGGACACGTTCTACGAGCAGTACTTC; CDR3aa: CASSLILRDTFYEQYF; abundance: few; v_gene: TRBV7-9; j_gene: TRBJ2-7; d_gene: NA
CDR3nt: TGCAGCGTTCACCCGGGACAGGGGTACACCGGGGAGCTGTTTTTT; CDR3aa: CSVHPGQGYTGELFF; abundance: NA; v_gene: TRBV29-1; j_gene: TRBJ2-2; d_gene: TRBD1
CDR3nt: TGTGCCACCAGCGGGGACAGGGTCAATTCACCCCTCCACTTT; CDR3aa: CATSGDRVNSPLHF; abundance: NA; v_gene: TRBV15; j_gene: TRBJ1-6; d_gene: TRBD1
CDR3nt: TGTGCCAGCAGTTACTCCCTACAGGGGAACACTGAAGCTTTCTTT; CDR3aa: CASSYSLQGNTEAFF; abundance: NA; v_gene: TRBV6-5; j_gene: TRBJ1-1; d_gene: NA
CDR3nt: TGCGCCAGCAGCCCTGACTCACGAGCAGCTAAGTACTTC; CDR3aa: CASSPDSRAAKYF; abundance: many; v_gene: TRBV5-1; j_gene: TRBJ2-7; d_gene: NA
CDR3nt: TGTGCCAGCAGTTCCCCGACTAGCGGATACACAGATACGCAGTATTTT; CDR3aa: CASSSPTSGYTDTQYF; abundance: many; v_gene: TRBV28; j_gene: TRBJ2-3; d_gene: TRBD2
CDR3nt: TGTGCCACTTGTACCAGGGGACCATTCTCCTACAATGAGCAGTTCTTC; CDR3aa: CATCTRGPFSYNEQFF; abundance: NA; v_gene: TRBV7-9; j_gene: TRBJ2-1; d_gene: NA
CDR3nt: TGTGCCAGCAGTGGAGGAGACCCTTCACCCCTCCACTTT; CDR3aa: CASSGGDPSPLHF; abundance: NA; v_gene: TRBV25-1; j_gene: TRBJ1-6; d_gene: NA
CDR3nt: TGCAGTGCTACCCTCACAGGGGTCGAAGTGAGGGGCTACACCTTC; CDR3aa: CSATLTGVEVRGYTF; abundance: NA; v_gene: TRBV20-1; j_gene: TRBJ1-2; d_gene: TRBD1
CDR3nt: TGCGCCAGCAGAGCCGGGACAGGGGGAACTTACGAGCAGTACTTC; CDR3aa: CASRAGTGGTYEQYF; abundance: few; v_gene: TRBV5-1; j_gene: TRBJ2-7; d_gene: TRBD1
CDR3nt: TGTGCCAGCAGCCCCACAGGGGATCTGGGTCAGCCCCAGCATTTT; CDR3aa: CASSPTGDLGQPQHF; abundance: NA; v_gene: TRBV9; j_gene: TRBJ1-5; d_gene: TRBD1
CDR3nt: TGTGCCAGCAGTTTGGGGACTAGCGGGAGCGCCCAAGAGACCCAGTACTTC; CDR3aa: CASSLGTSGSAQETQYF; abundance: NA; v_gene: TRBV12-3/TRBV12-4; j_gene: TRBJ2-5; d_gene: TRBD2
CDR3nt: TGCAGTGCTAGTCAGGGGCAAGAGACCCAGTTCTTC; CDR3aa: CSASQGQETQFF; abundance: NA; v_gene: TRBV20-1; j_gene: TRBJ2-1; d_gene: NA
CDR3nt: TGTGCCAGCAGTCCGCTTGGTACAGGGAAGGGGACCAATCAGCCCCAGCATTTT; CDR3aa: CASSPLGTGKGTNQPQHF; abundance: NA; v_gene: TRBV28; j_gene: TRBJ1-5; d_gene: NA
CDR3nt: TGTGCCAGCAGCGACGGGCTAGGGAACGACAATGAGCAGTTCTTC; CDR3aa: CASSDGLGNDNEQFF; abundance: NA; v_gene: TRBV21-1; j_gene: TRBJ2-1; d_gene: NA
CDR3nt: TGCAGTGCTAGAGATCGGGCCCGGGTTGGGGAGACCCAGTACTTC; CDR3aa: CSARDRARVGETQYF; abundance: NA; v_gene: TRBV20-1; j_gene: TRBJ2-5; d_gene: NA
CDR3nt: TGTGCCAGCAGTTTACCTTCGAATGGCAATCAGCCCCAGCATTTT; CDR3aa: CASSLPSNGNQPQHF; abundance: NA; v_gene: TRBV12-3/TRBV12-4; j_gene: TRBJ1-5; d_gene: NA
CDR3nt: TGTGCCAGCAGCTTAGCGGTATTGGCTAGCGGGAGCACAGATACGCAGTATTTT; CDR3aa: CASSLAVLASGSTDTQYF; abundance: NA; v_gene: TRBV7-2; j_gene: TRBJ2-3; d_gene: TRBD2
CDR3nt: TGCAGTGCTGCTTCCCTAGCGGGAGGGGGAACAGATACGCAGTATTTT; CDR3aa: CSAASLAGGGTDTQYF; abundance: few; v_gene: TRBV20-1; j_gene: TRBJ2-3; d_gene: TRBD2